The clone carrying this TCR beta chain was detected only once. Its specificity is not known. The data derive from a study of CD8+ T cells in alopecia areata. Study-wide points: Higher clonality was seen in lesional scalp than in normal scalp, especially in alopecia totalis/universalis. Resident alphabeta T-cell populations of normal skin are likewise subject to sequencing in scalp samples.

The germline CDR1 and CDR2 sequences are GTSNPN and SVGIG (reference sequence). The V end was cut by 2 bases, the J end by 7 bases, with 14 bases between. The CDR3 covers 13 residues. Sequencing templates came from extracted RNA that was reverse transcribed into cDNA. Method: immunoSEQ multiplex PCR; TCRdb's copy keeps in-frame clones and lacks some. Seen here are approximately 100,000 clones, around 50% observed once, and the top ten hold about 8.8%. The receptor was derived from a human donor in good health. This chain uses TRBV30 with TRBJ2-5; a weak D match, TRBD2 (5 bases). Sequencing was carried out using CD4+ T cells sorted from blood. DNA of the CDR3: TGTGCCTGGAGTTCTGGGTTACGGGGGACCCAGTACTTC. Translated: CAWSSGLRGTQYF.